This T cell receptor (beta chain) was sequenced in a study of cytomegalovirus exposure and HLA in healthy donors. The PCR was carried out with 60 Vbeta primers and 13 Jbeta primers. The protocol was immunoSEQ multiplex PCR, while the TCRdb copy is restricted to in-frame clones and leaves out a portion. The sample includes some 120,000 clones, approximately 82% of them seen just once. This CDR3 has 15 amino acids. The chain employs TRBV21-1 and TRBJ1-6. TRBV21-1 is classified as a pseudogene. The sample comprised PBMCs. This TCR was sampled from a man aged 18 to 30 in good health and CMV-seropositive. This CDR3 is CASSKEGPYNSPLHF. CDR3 nucleotide sequence: TGTGCCAGCAGCAAGGAGGGGCCCTATAATTCACCCCTCCACTTT.